This T cell receptor (beta chain) emerged from a study of T cell changes during pregnancy in multiple sclerosis. The CDR3 has 12 amino acids. The germline V gene has CDR1 LGHNT and CDR2 FRNRAP. Trimming pared 5 bases from V and 5 bases from J, leaving 9 bases between. Assay: immunoSEQ multiplex PCR; the TCRdb copy retains only in-frame clones and omits some. This table has fewer than 90,000 clones, about 93% appearing once. The chain has TRBV12-5 and TRBJ2-5; D call uncertain. The sample was peripheral blood, taken in the third trimester of pregnancy. This TCR was recovered from a female donor with multiple sclerosis, enrolled in a pregnancy study. The CDR3 reads CASGPGRETQYF. In DNA form, the CDR3 reads TGTGCTAGTGGTCCCGGCAGGGAGACCCAGTACTTC.